Reported below is one T cell receptor (beta chain). Per the study methods: Counts of nucleated cells, estimated from reference gene primer amplification, were obtained. The table came from immunoSEQ multiplex PCR; TCRdb's copy has only in-frame clones and leaves some out. The D gene and trimming were derived from the DNA, and the V and J assignments and clone size from that table. The sample contains 110,000 to 150,000 clones, almost 85% of which appear only once. Germline assignment: CDR1 MGHRA and CDR2 YSYEKL. The length of the CDR3 is 17 residues. The V gene lost 1 base and the J gene lost 8 bases, with 20 bases spanning the gap. The sample comes from a study of blood T cell repertoires in COVID-19. Overall study context: Both acute and convalescent COVID-19 samples were obtained from the United States, Italy and Spain. The analysed material was cDNA or gDNA that came from T cells, B-cell-depleted T cells, or PBMCs.

This clonotype was obtained from a man aged 45 to 65 with acute or convalescent COVID-19. The rearrangement uses TRBV4-1 and TRBJ1-4; possible D gene TRBD1, 5 bases. Sequencing used peripheral blood. This CDR3 is CASSQADSVLSAEKLFF. The CDR3 DNA reads TGCGCCAGCAGCCAAGCCGACAGCGTATTAAGTGCGGAAAAACTGTTTTTT.